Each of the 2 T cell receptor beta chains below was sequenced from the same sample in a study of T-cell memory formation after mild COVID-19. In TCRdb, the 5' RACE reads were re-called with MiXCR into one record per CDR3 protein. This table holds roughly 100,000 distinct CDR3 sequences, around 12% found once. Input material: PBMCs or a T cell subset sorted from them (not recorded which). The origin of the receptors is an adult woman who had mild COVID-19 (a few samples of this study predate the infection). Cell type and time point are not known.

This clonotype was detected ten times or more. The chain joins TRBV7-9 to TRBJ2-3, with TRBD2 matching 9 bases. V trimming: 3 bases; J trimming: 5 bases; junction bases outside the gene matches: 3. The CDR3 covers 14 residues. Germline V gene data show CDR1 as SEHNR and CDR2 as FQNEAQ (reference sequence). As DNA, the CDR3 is TGTGCCAGCAGCTTTGTAGCGGGAGTAGATACGCAGTATTTT. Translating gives CASSFVAGVDTQYF.

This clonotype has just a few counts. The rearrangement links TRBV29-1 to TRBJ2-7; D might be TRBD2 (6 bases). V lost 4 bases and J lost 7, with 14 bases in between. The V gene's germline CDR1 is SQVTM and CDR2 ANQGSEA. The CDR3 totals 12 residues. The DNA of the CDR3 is TGCAGCGTTGTGGGGGGTTTAGGGGAGCAGTACTTC. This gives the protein CSVVGGLGEQYF.